Listed below are T cell receptor beta chains from one sample, sequenced in a study of radiotherapy plus CTLA-4 blockade in lung cancer. TCRdb's copy holds only in-frame clones and misses some; the assay was immunoSEQ multiplex PCR. The sample shows about 73,000 clones, more than 75% of them seen only once. The sample here was peripheral blood, taken from a patient treated with radiotherapy plus ipilimumab. The receptors derive from a human donor with non-small cell lung cancer that progressed on radiotherapy plus ipilimumab. Each CDR3 is given with its conserved first and last residue. Fields, in order: J gene, V gene, clone size, D gene, CDR3 protein. A D gene is named only where the DNA matches it firmly. Some rows mark clone size as missing; the rest say once, few, many or name a class of expanded clone.

j_gene: TRBJ1-5
v_gene: TRBV6-6
abundance: -
d_gene: -
CDR3aa: CASILGTSSNQPQHF

j_gene: TRBJ1-3
v_gene: TRBV2
abundance: -
d_gene: -
CDR3aa: CAILPRDRPGRDTIYF

j_gene: TRBJ2-3
v_gene: TRBV7-2
abundance: -
d_gene: -
CDR3aa: CASSLRPGDTQYF

j_gene: TRBJ2-1
v_gene: TRBV14
abundance: -
d_gene: TRBD2
CDR3aa: CASSHQAGGPGRVYNEQFF

j_gene: TRBJ1-2
v_gene: TRBV10-3
abundance: -
d_gene: -
CDR3aa: CAISEVGVQDYGYTF

j_gene: TRBJ2-1
v_gene: TRBV7-3
abundance: -
d_gene: TRBD2
CDR3aa: CASSARGREDEFLWGNEQFF

j_gene: TRBJ2-3
v_gene: TRBV19
abundance: -
d_gene: -
CDR3aa: CASRGLRSTDTQYF

j_gene: TRBJ2-3
v_gene: TRBV4-1
abundance: -
d_gene: TRBD1
CDR3aa: CASSQSETGTTDTQYF

j_gene: TRBJ2-1
v_gene: TRBV5-1
abundance: -
d_gene: TRBD2
CDR3aa: CASSQIAGDNYNEQFF

j_gene: TRBJ1-1
v_gene: TRBV2
abundance: -
d_gene: -
CDR3aa: CAAERTEAFF

j_gene: TRBJ2-1
v_gene: TRBV19
abundance: once
d_gene: TRBD2
CDR3aa: CASSSNSGRVYNEQFF